One and the same sample provided the 15 T cell receptor beta chains below, sequenced in a study of shared T cell receptors in the human thymus. Clones were sequenced by immunoSEQ multiplex PCR, and TCRdb holds only the in-frame ones, with some missing. The sample lists 700,000 or so clones, approximately 85% occurring once. The same data also contributed to another study, on human thymus T cells.

Sequenced input: thymocytes. These receptors came from a girl under two years old with a congenital heart defect.

This chain joins TRBV5-1 and TRBJ1-1, with D tentatively TRBD1 (6 bases). Germline V lookup: CDR1 SGHRS, CDR2 YFSETQ. The CDR3 extends over 15 amino acids. V was clipped by 2 bases and J by 0 bases, with 11 bases between them. The chain's CDR3 is CASSFDRPMNTEAFF. DNA for the CDR3: TGCGCCAGCAGCTTTGACAGGCCCATGAACACTGAAGCTTTCTTT.

The J gene is TRBJ1-1, the V gene TRBV28; D ambiguous. V dropped 2 bases and J dropped 4 bases, with 11 bases sitting between them. This CDR3 contains 14 residues. CDR1 is MDHEN and CDR2 is SYDVKM in the germline V gene. The CDR3 sequence: CASSLGVEGTEAFF. Written as DNA, the CDR3 is TGTGCCAGCAGTTTAGGGGTTGAGGGCACTGAAGCTTTCTTT.

The V and J genes are TRBV9 and TRBJ2-6; TRBD1 is a possible D gene (6 bases). CDR1 is SGDLS and CDR2 is YYNGEE in the germline V gene. The CDR3 has 18 residues. With 3 bases removed from V and 3 bases from J, the gap between germline ends came to 19 bases. CDR3 DNA: TGTGCCAGCAGCGAATACAGGGAACCCGGTCGTGGGGCCAACGTCCTGACTTTC. Translated: CASSEYREPGRGANVLTF.

V is TRBV4-1 and J is TRBJ1-1, with 9 nucleotides matching TRBD1. V was pared by 1 base and J by 0 bases, with 9 bases of the junction left unmatched. There are 18 residues in the CDR3. The germline V gene has CDR1 MGHRA and CDR2 YSYEKL. The CDR3 DNA follows: TGCGCCAGCAGCCAAGCCTCGCAGGGGGACAGGGTGAACACTGAAGCTTTCTTT. Its translation is CASSQASQGDRVNTEAFF.

V usage is TRBV30 and J usage is TRBJ1-2, with D perhaps TRBD1 (6 bases). The CDR3 is 13 amino acids. The ends were cut back, 1 base at V and 4 bases at J, with 10 bases in the middle. Germline lookup yields CDR1 GTSNPN and CDR2 SVGIG (reference sequence). The CDR3 DNA is TGTGCCTGGAGTGCGACAGGCCCCTATGGCTACACCTTC. It translates to CAWSATGPYGYTF.

This clone showed up just a few times. The rearrangement uses TRBV5-1 and TRBJ1-2; possibly TRBD1 for D (5 bases). Per germline, CDR1 SGHRS and CDR2 YFSETQ. V was trimmed by 2 bases and J by 4 bases, leaving 6 bases between them. This CDR3 region has 12 residues. In DNA form, the CDR3 reads TGCGCCAGCAGCTTTCAGGGCTATGGCTACACCTTC. Encoded protein: CASSFQGYGYTF.

The chain is built from TRBV28 and TRBJ1-1; 8 bases map to TRBD1. Germline CDR1 and CDR2: MDHEN and SYDVKM. CDR3 length: 14 amino acids. Trimming cost V 6 bases and J 5 bases; bases outside gene matches: 8. This CDR3 is CASRIRGRGTEAFF. The CDR3 region has the DNA TGTGCCAGCAGAATCAGGGGGCGAGGGACTGAAGCTTTCTTT.

This rearrangement joins TRBV27 to TRBJ2-5; 11 nucleotides agree with TRBD2. V lost 6 bases to trimming and J lost 5 bases; unmatched junction nucleotides: 8. The CDR3 is 15 residues long. Germline V lookup: CDR1 MNHEY, CDR2 SMNVEV (reference sequence). Here the CDR3 reads CASSLLAGVLETQYF. CDR3 DNA sequence: TGTGCCAGCAGCTTACTAGCGGGGGTGTTGGAGACCCAGTACTTC.

The chain employs TRBV7-9 and TRBJ2-5, with 9 nucleotides matching TRBD1. The CDR3 is made up of 19 amino acids. From germline, CDR1 is SEHNR and CDR2 FQNEAQ (reference sequence). V lost 5 bases to trimming and J lost 5 bases; unmatched junction nucleotides: 21. This CDR3 reads CASSPYPGQGHSAAETQYF. In DNA, the CDR3 is TGTGCCAGCAGCCCATATCCGGGACAGGGACACTCCGCCGCGGAGACCCAGTACTTC.

This rearrangement joins TRBV5-6 to TRBJ1-1, with D unclear. Germline assignment: CDR1 SGHDT and CDR2 YYEEEE. V shed 2 bases and J shed 1 base, with 12 bases lying between them. This CDR3 has 15 amino acids. CDR3 region: CASSFIEAQNTEAFF. CDR3 DNA sequence: TGTGCCAGCAGCTTCATCGAGGCTCAGAACACTGAAGCTTTCTTT.

A remark on this clone: Other DNA sequences in the same sample also yield this CDR3. The gene calls are TRBV4-2 and TRBJ2-7, with TRBD2 identical over 7 bases. Germline CDR1 LGHNA, CDR2 YNFKEQ. The junction had 18 bases not matched to a gene; V was cut back by 3 bases and J by 7 bases. CDR3 length: 17 residues. Here the CDR3 reads CASSHRPAGDSLGEQYF. CDR3 nucleotide sequence: TGTGCCAGCAGCCATCGACCGGCGGGGGATAGCCTTGGGGAGCAGTACTTC.

The chain combines TRBV14 with TRBJ2-1; no reliable D call. Looked up from germline, CDR1 is SGHDN and CDR2 is FVKESK. V was pared by 3 bases and J by 14 bases, with 17 bases between. This CDR3 has 13 residues. The CDR3 loop is CASSQPPGSLKFF. The CDR3 nucleotides read TGTGCCAGCAGCCAGCCCCCAGGATCATTGAAGTTCTTC.

This chain links TRBV10-3 with TRBJ2-7, with D perhaps matching TRBD2 (6 bases). V was cut by 4 bases and J by 1 base, with 11 bases left in between. The CDR3 is 14 amino acids. Germline V lookup: CDR1 ENHRY, CDR2 SYGVKD. The CDR3 DNA follows: TGTGCCATCAGTGTCGGGGGAAGGTCCTACGAGCAGTACTTC. Protein product: CAISVGGRSYEQYF.

The chain couples TRBV19 to TRBJ1-5; D is unresolved. Germline V gene data show CDR1 as LNHDA and CDR2 as SQIVND (reference sequence). This CDR3 is 14 amino acids long. Trimming pared 5 bases from V and 0 bases from J, leaving 8 bases between. CDR3 DNA sequence: TGTGCCAGTAGTGAGTATAATAGCAATCAGCCCCAGCATTTT. Residues: CASSEYNSNQPQHF. Complete variable domain (other parts from reference TRBV19 and TRBJ1-5): DGGITQSPKYLFRKEGQNVTLSCEQNLNHDAMYWYRQDPGQGLRLIYYSQIVNDFQKGDIAEGYSVSREKKESFPLTVTSAQKNPTAFYLCASSEYNSNQPQHFGDGTRLSIL.

The chain uses TRBV12-5 and TRBJ1-1; the D gene is possibly TRBD1 (6 bases). Germline V gives CDR1 LGHNT, CDR2 FRNRAP. This CDR3 is built from 15 residues. Trimming pared 1 base from V and 2 bases from J, leaving 11 bases between. CDR3 in DNA: TGTGCTAGTGGTTTGGGGACAGAGGTAAACACTGAAGCTTTCTTT. Translated: CASGLGTEVNTEAFF.